These 20 T cell receptor beta chains were sequenced from one sample in a study of PD-L1 blockade in urothelial cancer. Sequenced by immunoSEQ multiplex PCR; TCRdb stores in-frame clones only, minus some. The sample has some 45,000 clones, 65% to 85% seen once. The time point denotes: pretreatment peripheral blood. The sample consisted of PBMCs, taken around atezolizumab (anti-PD-L1) treatment. All receptors come from a man in his sixties with urothelial cancer.

The J gene is TRBJ2-3, the V gene TRBV5-5; TRBD1 might be the D (5 bases). The germline V gene has CDR1 SGHKS and CDR2 YYEKEE (reference sequence). There are 14 residues in the CDR3. The V end was cut by 5 bases, the J end by 1 base, with 11 bases between. The CDR3 region is CASSFQGGTDTQYF. DNA of the CDR3: TGTGCCAGCAGTTTTCAGGGCGGCACAGATACGCAGTATTTT.

This clone has a single count. The gene calls are TRBV19 and TRBJ2-2; TRBD1 might be the D (6 bases). V lost 4 bases to trimming and J lost 1 base, with 10 bases between them. Germline assignment: CDR1 LNHDA and CDR2 SQIVND (reference sequence). This CDR3 contains 15 residues. The CDR3 nucleotides read TGTGCCAGTAGTAACCCGGGACAGAACACCGGGGAGCTGTTTTTT. As protein: CASSNPGQNTGELFF.

The rearrangement uses TRBV7-8 and TRBJ2-1; 13 nucleotides align to TRBD2. This CDR3 spans 16 amino acids. Germline lookup yields CDR1 SGHVS and CDR2 FQNEAQ. After removal of 1 base from V and 9 bases from J, the junction contained 6 bases not matched to a gene. CDR3 in DNA: TGTGCCAGCAGCTTAGAACTAGCGGGGGGGCTTAGTGAGCAGTTCTTC. It codes for CASSLELAGGLSEQFF.

The chain joins TRBV5-1 to TRBJ2-3; 12 nucleotides agree with TRBD2. The V segment lost 0 bases and the J segment 5 bases; nucleotides outside the gene matches: 4. Germline assignment: CDR1 SGHRS and CDR2 YFSETQ. The CDR3 runs 16 residues. CDR3 residues: CASSLASGGAIDTQYF. CDR3 nucleotides: TGCGCCAGCAGCTTGGCTAGCGGGGGGGCTATAGATACGCAGTATTTT.

The rearrangement uses TRBV5-8 and TRBJ2-3; D possibly corresponds to TRBD1 (6 bases). CDR1 is SGHTS and CDR2 is YDEGEE in the germline V gene. The CDR3 spans 14 residues. V was clipped by 4 bases and J by 2 bases, with 11 bases between them. This CDR3 reads CASSHGTYTDTQYF. In DNA, the CDR3 is TGTGCCAGCAGCCACGGGACATACACAGATACGCAGTATTTT.

This chain links TRBV10-2 with TRBJ1-5; TRBD1 aligns across 10 bases. Germline V gene data show CDR1 as WSHSY and CDR2 as SAAADI. The CDR3 contains 18 residues. Losses at the gene ends were 1 base for V and 0 bases for J; bases not matched to a gene: 6. In nucleotides, the CDR3 is TGCGCCAGCAGTGAGTTGGGGACAGGGGTTCTTAGCAATCAGCCCCAGCATTTT. Its translation is CASSELGTGVLSNQPQHF.

V and J are TRBV27 and TRBJ1-5, with 9 bases fitting TRBD1. V lost 6 bases to trimming and J lost 0 bases; unmatched junction nucleotides: 12. Germline V CDR1 and CDR2: MNHEY, SMNVEV (reference sequence). CDR3 length: 18 amino acids. CDR3 region: CASRLQGAVTYSNQPQHF. The CDR3 DNA sequence: TGTGCCAGCAGGTTACAGGGGGCGGTTACTTATAGCAATCAGCCCCAGCATTTT.

This clone was observed once. The genes are TRBV5-1 and TRBJ2-7; 10 nucleotides agree with TRBD2. J was trimmed by 0 bases and V by 5 bases; bases with no gene match: 8. Germline-derived CDR1 and CDR2 are SGHRS and YFSETQ. CDR3 length: 16 amino acids. The CDR3 DNA follows: TGCGCCAGCAGTACCGGGACTAGCGACTTCTCCTACGAGCAGTACTTC. Its translation is CASSTGTSDFSYEQYF.

In DNA, the CDR3 is TGTGCCAGCAGAAGAAGACAGGATCCCTACAACGAGCAGTACTTC. Encoded protein: CASRRRQDPYNEQYF. The chain couples TRBV6-5 to TRBJ2-7, with D perhaps TRBD1 (6 bases). V was clipped by 6 bases and J by 5 bases, with 20 bases between them. This CDR3 has 15 amino acids. Germline V gene data show CDR1 as MNHEY and CDR2 as SVGAGI.

The rearrangement uses TRBV6-5 and TRBJ2-7; 9 bases are shared with TRBD2. Germline CDR1 is MNHEY and CDR2 is SVGAGI. This CDR3 spans 15 amino acids. J lost 3 bases, V lost 8 bases, and 11 bases had no gene match. The CDR3 nucleotides are TGTGCCAGCCAGACTGCGACTAGCGGAGACTACGAGCAGTACTTC. Protein sequence: CASQTATSGDYEQYF.

This clone has more than one count but fewer than ten. This rearrangement joins TRBV11-1 to TRBJ2-7, with TRBD2 matching over 12 bases. The CDR3 has 15 amino acids. Germline V lookup: CDR1 SGHAT, CDR2 FQDESV (reference sequence). The V segment lost 1 base and the J segment 5 bases; nucleotides outside the gene matches: 3. This CDR3 reads CASSLGLAGVHEQYF. The CDR3 nucleotides are TGTGCCAGCAGCTTAGGACTAGCGGGAGTCCACGAGCAGTACTTC.

There are a few counts of this clone. Lacking the conserved final phenylalanine or tryptophan, this CDR3 likely reflects a read error. Because the CDR3's place on the DNA is in doubt, the DNA is left out and the CDR3 is given as listed by TCRdb. V and J are TRBV5-6 and TRBJ1-4; the table names TRBD1, a call not compared with the DNA. The CDR3 has 13 amino acids, counting both end residues. Germline V gives CDR1 SGHDT, CDR2 YYEEEE. The chain's CDR3 is CASSLAGTGNALV.

This clone showed up just a few times. The gene calls are TRBV21-1 and TRBJ1-5. TRBV21-1 has pseudogene status. The CDR3 is 12 amino acids. The CDR3 loop is CARRDSNQPQHF. CDR3 in DNA: TGTGCCAGAAGAGATAGCAATCAGCCCCAGCATTTT.

This clone has a single count. This chain connects TRBV6-1 to TRBJ1-5, with D maybe TRBD1 (6 bases). CDR3 size: 14 residues. V lost 3 bases and J 3 bases, leaving 9 bases between the germline ends. Germline V CDR1 and CDR2: MNHNS, SASEGT. In nucleotides, the CDR3 is TGTGCCAGCAGTGACACAGGGTTCAATCAGCCCCAGCATTTT. Residues: CASSDTGFNQPQHF.

This chain joins TRBV4-1 and TRBJ2-5; D is perhaps TRBD2 (5 bases). Germline values: CDR1 MGHRA, CDR2 YSYEKL. This CDR3 region has 14 residues. The germline V and J ends were trimmed by 3 bases and 1 base, with 9 bases remaining between them. This CDR3 is CASSHRTGQETQYF. CDR3 sequence (DNA): TGCGCCAGCAGCCATCGGACTGGCCAAGAGACCCAGTACTTC.

As DNA, the CDR3 is TGTGCCAGCAGGGCGGACAGGGGGGGCACTGAAGCTTTCTTT. It yields the protein CASRADRGGTEAFF. V is TRBV6-5 and J is TRBJ1-1, with 10 nucleotides matching TRBD1. The ends lost 6 bases at V and 4 bases at J; junction bases unmatched: 5. This CDR3 region has 14 residues. CDR1 is MNHEY and CDR2 is SVGAGI in the germline V gene.

This sequence joins TRBV11-2 and TRBJ2-3; 7 nucleotides line up with TRBD2. V was pared by 1 base and J by 0 bases, with 4 bases of the junction left unmatched. This CDR3 contains 16 residues. The germline gives CDR1 SGHAT, CDR2 FQNNGV. The CDR3 nucleotides are TGTGCCAGCAGCTTAGGGGGAGGGTCGAGCACAGATACGCAGTATTTT. It specifies CASSLGGGSSTDTQYF.

This chain links TRBV7-2 with TRBJ1-2; D gene ambiguous. V was pared by 2 bases and J by 0 bases, with 10 bases between. The CDR3 runs 15 residues. Per germline, CDR1 SGHTA and CDR2 FQGNSA. The CDR3 DNA follows: TGTGCCAGCAGCTTAAACCTAATTGCTAACTATGGCTACACCTTC. Translating it yields CASSLNLIANYGYTF.

This clone was observed a single time. The J gene is TRBJ2-1, the V gene TRBV14; TRBD2 might be the D (5 bases). The CDR3 runs 17 residues. Germline V gene lookup returns CDR1 SGHDN and CDR2 FVKESK. Trimming shortened V by 3 bases and J by 0 bases, and 15 bases separated the two germline ends. The CDR3 bases are TGTGCCAGCAGCCATGGTATCGGACTGAGCTCCTACAATGAGCAGTTCTTC. Translating it yields CASSHGIGLSSYNEQFF. The whole variable domain, remainder taken from reference TRBV14 and TRBJ2-1, is EAGVTQFPSHSVIEKGQTVTLRCDPISGHDNLYWYRRVMGKEIKFLLHFVKESKQDESGMPNNRFLAERTGGTYSTLKVQPAELEDSGVYFCASSHGIGLSSYNEQFFGPGTRLTVL.

This chain connects TRBV16 to TRBJ1-1; no firm D call. V was cut by 2 bases and J by 6 bases, with 19 bases left in between. The CDR3 covers 16 residues. CDR1 and CDR2 from the germline V gene are KGHSY and FQNENV. CDR3 sequence (DNA): TGTGCCAGCAGCCAAGCTCTTACTGGACTCAGCGCTGAAGCTTTCTTT. This gives the protein CASSQALTGLSAEAFF.